A single sample gave rise to the 15 T cell receptor beta chains below, sequenced in a study of T cells after yellow fever vaccination. TCRdb re-derived calls from the 5' RACE reads in MiXCR, one entry per CDR3 protein. The sample consists of 200,000 to 300,000 distinct CDR3 sequences, approximately 12% of them appearing once. This sample comprised CD4+ T cells sorted from PBMCs, obtained 45 days after the yellow fever booster vaccination. The receptors here all came from a man aged 25-40 years who received the YFV17D yellow fever vaccine.

The chain couples TRBV7-2 to TRBJ2-2; TRBD2 aligns across 8 bases. The V gene's germline CDR1 is SGHTA and CDR2 FQGNSA. CDR3 size: 14 residues. V lost 5 bases to trimming and J lost 7 bases; unmatched junction nucleotides: 6. Here the CDR3 DNA reads TGTGCCAGCAGCACCCGACTAGCGAACGGGGAGCTGTTTTTT. Amino acids: CASSTRLANGELFF.

This clonotype was recorded at least ten times. The J gene is TRBJ2-5, the V gene TRBV5-6, with 13 nucleotides matching TRBD2. The V gene's germline CDR1 is SGHDT and CDR2 YYEEEE. The J segment lost 5 bases and the V segment lost 4 bases, leaving 11 bases of the junction unmatched. The CDR3 runs 17 residues. The chain's CDR3 is CASSEIRLAGGDETQYF. DNA of the CDR3: TGTGCCAGCAGCGAGATTCGACTAGCGGGAGGTGATGAGACCCAGTACTTC.

Only a few counts were recorded for this clonotype. The chain is built from TRBV20-1 and TRBJ2-1; TRBD2 agrees at 11 bases. CDR1 and CDR2 (germline): DFQATT, SNEGSKA (reference sequence). This CDR3 has 16 residues. Trimming took 0 bases from V and 9 from J; bases not matched to a gene: 10. This CDR3 is CSAREWTSGRDGEQFF. The CDR3 nucleotides are TGCAGTGCTAGAGAGTGGACTAGCGGGCGGGACGGTGAGCAGTTCTTC.

V usage is TRBV4-1 and J usage is TRBJ2-1, with D tentatively TRBD1 (6 bases). The germline CDR1 and CDR2 sequences are MGHRA and YSYEKL. Deletions cut 1 base from V and 8 bases from J, with 12 bases between. The CDR3 consists of 14 residues. This CDR3 reads CASSQVAGEYEQFF. Here the CDR3 DNA reads TGCGCCAGCAGCCAAGTCGCAGGGGAGTATGAGCAGTTCTTC.

This clonotype was observed a few times. The chain recombines TRBV7-6 with TRBJ2-7, with 10 bases identical to TRBD2. The junction had 6 bases not matched to a gene; V was cut back by 5 bases and J by 2 bases. Germline V gives CDR1 SGHVS, CDR2 FNYEAQ. The CDR3 is made up of 15 amino acids. The DNA for the CDR3 is TGTGCCAGCAGCCACCCTAGCGGGAGACCCTACGAGCAGTACTTC. Its translation: CASSHPSGRPYEQYF.

In its sample, this clonotype was seen a few times. This sequence joins TRBV20-1 and TRBJ2-7; D is possibly TRBD1 (5 bases). The CDR3 runs to 15 residues. Looked up from germline, CDR1 is DFQATT and CDR2 is SNEGSKA (reference sequence). V lost 2 bases to trimming and J lost 6 bases, with 20 bases between them. This chain's CDR3 is CSARKLGAPSGEQYF. CDR3 DNA: TGCAGTGCTAGAAAATTAGGGGCACCAAGTGGCGAGCAGTACTTC.

The chain uses TRBV29-1 and TRBJ2-5; D ambiguous. In germline, CDR1 is SQVTM, CDR2 ANQGSEA. V lost 4 bases to trimming and J lost 1 base, with 10 bases between them. The CDR3 is 13 residues long. CDR3 residues: CSVGGRTQETQYF. The CDR3 DNA sequence: TGCAGCGTTGGTGGCAGGACCCAAGAGACCCAGTACTTC.

The chain employs TRBV24-1 and TRBJ2-1; D assignment may be TRBD1 or TRBD2 (5 bases each). V dropped 4 bases and J dropped 0 bases, with 12 bases sitting between them. Germline assignment: CDR1 KGHDR and CDR2 SFDVKD. The CDR3 totals 16 residues. The CDR3 here is CATSDGTTSSYNEQFF. The CDR3 bases are TGTGCCACCAGTGACGGGACCACGAGCTCCTACAATGAGCAGTTCTTC.

In this sample, this clonotype turned up a few times. The rearrangement uses TRBV12-3 or TRBV12-4 and TRBJ2-1; a possible D gene is TRBD2 (5 bases). This CDR3 spans 14 amino acids. The V gene lost 5 bases and the J gene lost 6 bases, with 14 bases spanning the gap. This chain's CDR3 is CASSIRAARNEQFF. DNA of the CDR3: TGTGCCAGCAGTATCCGAGCGGCACGCAATGAGCAGTTCTTC.

This clonotype was observed a handful of times. The CDR3 spells CASRGAGGNTGELFF. In DNA form, the CDR3 reads TGTGCCAGCAGGGGAGCAGGGGGCAACACCGGGGAGCTGTTTTTT. The V and J genes are TRBV28 and TRBJ2-2; 8 bases line up with TRBD1. CDR3 length: 15 residues. Trimming at V came to 6 bases and at J to 2 bases, leaving 5 bases not matched to a gene. Germline V gene data show CDR1 as MDHEN and CDR2 as SYDVKM.

There are a few counts of this clonotype. The genes are TRBV7-2 and TRBJ2-7, with a tentative D call TRBD2 (6 bases). V lost 5 bases and J lost 2, with 13 bases in between. CDR1 and CDR2 from the germline V gene are SGHTA and FQGNSA. The CDR3 has 14 amino acids. The CDR3 sequence: CASSRTAGTYEQYF. The CDR3 nucleotides read TGTGCCAGCAGCCGGACGGCGGGAACCTACGAGCAGTACTTC.

This clonotype was counted only a few times. This chain uses TRBV12-5 with TRBJ2-3; no firm D call. The germline V gene has CDR1 LGHNT and CDR2 FRNRAP. Trimming took off 5 bases at V and 2 bases at J, with 14 bases between the two ends. This CDR3 spans 15 amino acids. The CDR3 reads CASGQSWGFTDTQYF. The DNA for the CDR3 is TGTGCTAGTGGTCAGTCGTGGGGTTTCACAGATACGCAGTATTTT.

This clonotype was picked up many times. The chain links TRBV24-1 to TRBJ2-3; the D is unclear. V shed 1 base and J shed 5 bases, with 3 bases lying between them. The CDR3 consists of 12 residues. Germline values: CDR1 KGHDR, CDR2 SFDVKD. CDR3 nucleotides: TGTGCCACCAGTGATTTCCGAGATACGCAGTATTTT. Its translation: CATSDFRDTQYF.

The chain recombines TRBV20-1 with TRBJ2-1; D perhaps matches TRBD1 (6 bases). CDR1 is DFQATT, CDR2 SNEGSKA, per germline (reference sequence). The CDR3 consists of 14 residues. Between the trimmed V and J ends, which lost 1 base and 3 bases, there was a span of 10 bases. The CDR3 spells CSARGDTDYNEQFF. The CDR3 bases are TGCAGTGCTAGAGGGGACACGGACTACAATGAGCAGTTCTTC.

This clonotype was observed a handful of times. The CDR3 sequence: CASSFSSSDTQYF. The CDR3 coding sequence is TGTGCCAGCAGTTTTTCATCTTCAGATACGCAGTATTTT. The chain is built from TRBV27 and TRBJ2-3; D gene unclear. Germline CDR1 and CDR2: MNHEY and SMNVEV (reference sequence). The V and J ends lost 3 bases and 4 bases respectively, with 8 bases between them. The CDR3 is 13 amino acids.